The 25 T cell receptor beta chains listed next were all sequenced from one sample in a study of blood T cells in healthy people across ages. The authors ran a second PCR of roughly 7 to 11 cycles using a sample-barcoded 5' primer and a J-beta primer mix. TCRdb re-called the 5' RACE reads through MiXCR, storing one row per CDR3 protein. Of 1.4 million or so distinct CDR3 sequences listed, 42% were seen once; the top ten hold about 3.8%. Sequences were obtained from blood. The source of these receptors is a woman between 18 and 29 years old in good health.

This chain connects TRBV12-3 or TRBV12-4 to TRBJ2-3; D gene unclear. V was pared by 10 bases and J by 0 bases, with 11 bases between. This CDR3 region has 13 residues. CDR3 nucleotide sequence: TGTGCCACCGCCACGACGAGCACAGATACGCAGTATTTT. This translates into CATATTSTDTQYF.

The chain has TRBV7-9 and TRBJ2-1, with D perhaps matching TRBD2 (6 bases). The CDR3 consists of 15 residues. CDR1 SEHNR and CDR2 FQNEAQ come from the germline V gene (reference sequence). The ends were cut back, 1 base at V and 3 bases at J, with 10 bases in the middle. The CDR3 sequence is CASSLVSGYYNEQFF. The CDR3 DNA reads as TGTGCCAGCAGCTTAGTTAGCGGATACTACAATGAGCAGTTCTTC.

This clonotype occurred a few times. The V gene is TRBV6-2 or TRBV6-3, the J gene TRBJ1-2, with 8 bases identical to TRBD1. Germline V gives CDR1 MNHEY, CDR2 SVGEGT. The CDR3 runs 13 residues. Trimming took 8 bases from V and 2 from J; bases not matched to a gene: 4. The CDR3 sequence: CASRQGNNYGYTF. CDR3 coding DNA: TGTGCCAGCCGACAGGGGAACAACTATGGCTACACCTTC.

V and J are TRBV12-3 or TRBV12-4 and TRBJ1-1, with D unresolved. This CDR3 is 15 amino acids long. Trimming shortened V by 1 base and J by 4 bases, and 13 bases separated the two germline ends. The CDR3 loop reads CASSLDSRPVTEAFF. Written as DNA, the CDR3 is TGTGCCAGCAGTTTAGACAGCCGGCCCGTCACTGAAGCTTTCTTT.

This clonotype was detected a few times. J is TRBJ2-5 and V is TRBV2; D is unclear. This CDR3 comprises 18 residues. V lost 0 bases and J 5 bases, leaving 22 bases between the germline ends. Germline-derived CDR1 and CDR2 are SNHLY and FYNNEI. The CDR3 coding sequence is TGTGCCAGCAGTGAAGCCCCTCCGGGTCAAACCGTTGCGGAGACCCAGTACTTC. Translated: CASSEAPPGQTVAETQYF.

The chain recombines TRBV6-2 or TRBV6-3 with TRBJ2-5; a weak D match, TRBD1 (6 bases). The end of the DNA aligns better with TRBJ2-7, so the J call may be wrong. CDR1 and CDR2 from the germline V gene are MNHEY and SVGEGT. This CDR3 spans 15 amino acids. The chain's CDR3 is CASTDDWTVLDEQYF. The CDR3 nucleotides are TGTGCCAGCACCGACGACTGGACAGTCTTGGACGAGCAGTACTTC.

V is TRBV4-1 and J is TRBJ1-5; D is possibly TRBD1 (5 bases). In germline, CDR1 is MGHRA, CDR2 YSYEKL. Trimming left V 0 bases short and J 4 bases short, with 16 bases between. The CDR3 spans 17 residues. CDR3 coding DNA: TGCGCCAGCAGCCAAGATTGGCGCGGGACTGTGAATCAGCCCCAGCATTTT. It codes for CASSQDWRGTVNQPQHF.

Comments on this clonotype: The junction differs from germline at one of its ends, possibly a read error. The V call is TRBV5-5, the J call TRBJ1-1; TRBD1 is a possible D gene (5 bases). The CDR3 length is 15 residues. Germline CDR1 reads SGHKS; CDR2 reads YYEKEE (reference sequence). For the CDR3, the DNA is TGTGTCAGCAGGCCCCCCTCAGGGCGCAGCACTGAAGCTTTCTTT. Protein product: CVSRPPSGRSTEAFF.

The rearrangement links TRBV3-1 to TRBJ1-1, with D unresolved. CDR1 and CDR2 (germline): LGHDT, YNNKEL (reference sequence). V was trimmed by 4 bases and J by 10 bases, leaving 19 bases between them. The CDR3 has 14 residues. The CDR3 coding sequence is TGTGCCAGCAGCCGAGGATACACAACCACCCCAGCTTTCTTT. Protein sequence: CASSRGYTTTPAFF.

This chain's CDR3 is CSARSRTSGEQYF. The CDR3 DNA reads TGCAGTGCTAGATCCAGGACGAGCGGTGAGCAGTACTTC. The V call is TRBV20-1, the J call TRBJ2-5, with a tentative D call TRBD2 (5 bases). This CDR3 is built from 13 residues. Per germline, CDR1 DFQATT and CDR2 SNEGSKA (reference sequence). Trimming took 2 bases from V and 11 from J, leaving 18 bases between them.

This clonotype has a handful of counts. The chain combines TRBV20-1 with TRBJ1-2; 9 bases agree with TRBD1. The CDR3 covers 13 residues. From germline, CDR1 is DFQATT and CDR2 SNEGSKA (reference sequence). CDR3 DNA: TGCAGCCGCCGGGACAGGGCTAACTATGGCTACACCTTC. This codes for CSRRDRANYGYTF.

The V call is TRBV18, the J call TRBJ1-2; D perhaps matches TRBD1 (5 bases). V was shortened by 2 bases and J by 10 bases, with 20 bases between the two germline ends. The CDR3 contains 15 residues. The germline V gene has CDR1 KGHSH and CDR2 LQKENI. CDR3 residues: CASSPDQGSNHDYTF. DNA of the CDR3: TGTGCCAGCTCACCAGACCAGGGATCTAACCATGACTACACCTTC. Variable domain in full (rest from reference TRBV18 and TRBJ1-2): NAGVMQNPRHLVRRRGQEARLRCSPMKGHSHVYWYRQLPEEGLKFMVYLQKENIIDESGMPKERFSAEFPKEGPSILRIQQVVRGDSAAYFCASSPDQGSNHDYTFGSGTRLTVV.

This clonotype was picked up a small number of times. The V and J genes are TRBV29-1 and TRBJ2-7; D ambiguous. The ends were cut back, 4 bases at V and 3 bases at J, with 13 bases in the middle. The CDR3 loop spans 13 amino acids. CDR1 is SQVTM, CDR2 ANQGSEA, per germline. CDR3 bases: TGCAGCGTTGGAGGTACGACCAACTACGAGCAGTACTTC. Protein sequence: CSVGGTTNYEQYF.

The table lists this clonotype with a count of one. This rearrangement joins TRBV14 to TRBJ1-1; D is perhaps TRBD1 (6 bases). V lost 4 bases, J lost 5 bases, and 14 bases lay in between. CDR1 SGHDN and CDR2 FVKESK come from the germline V gene. CDR3 length equals 14 residues. The CDR3: CASSPISRGTEAFF. The DNA of the CDR3 is TGTGCCAGCAGCCCAATCTCGAGGGGGACTGAAGCTTTCTTT.

In this sample, this clonotype turned up many times. V usage is TRBV3-1 and J usage is TRBJ2-1; D is undetermined. CDR1 and CDR2 (germline): LGHDT, YNNKEL (reference sequence). The CDR3 loop spans 15 amino acids. Deletions cut 4 bases from V and 0 bases from J, with 10 bases between. CDR3 loop: CASSPTPVSYNEQFF. The CDR3 coding sequence is TGTGCCAGCAGCCCAACACCCGTCTCCTACAATGAGCAGTTCTTC.

The chain joins TRBV27 to TRBJ2-1, with 7 nucleotides matching TRBD2. V was clipped by 6 bases and J by 4 bases; unmatched bases: 12. This CDR3 is built from 16 residues. CDR1 is MNHEY and CDR2 is SMNVEV in the germline V gene (reference sequence). The CDR3 is CASRPQAGYGYNEQFF. In DNA, the CDR3 is TGTGCCAGCAGACCCCAAGCGGGGTATGGTTACAATGAGCAGTTCTTC.

This clonotype showed up just a few times. The rearrangement uses TRBV6-5 and TRBJ1-6, with TRBD1 matching over 8 bases. The V and J ends lost 7 bases and 0 bases, in that order; junction bases with no gene match: 5. This CDR3 region has 16 residues. The germline V gene has CDR1 MNHEY and CDR2 SVGAGI. CDR3 sequence (DNA): TGTGCCAGCAAGTGGGACAGGAGCTCCTATAATTCACCCCTCCACTTT. This gives the protein CASKWDRSSYNSPLHF.

This clonotype was seen more than once but under ten times. CDR3 nucleotide sequence: TGTGCCAGCAGTTACGCGGGACTTGACAATGAGCAGTACTTC. Its translation: CASSYAGLDNEQYF. The genes are TRBV6-2 or TRBV6-3 and TRBJ2-5; a weak D match, TRBD2 (6 bases). Germline V gene lookup returns CDR1 MNHEY and CDR2 SVGEGT. The ends were cut back, 2 bases at V and 11 bases at J, with 18 bases in the middle. This CDR3 has 14 amino acids.

This chain connects TRBV20-1 to TRBJ2-2, with D possibly being TRBD2 (5 bases). Germline CDR1 is DFQATT and CDR2 is SNEGSKA (reference sequence). V was clipped by 6 bases and J by 5 bases, with 10 bases between them. There are 12 residues in the CDR3. The CDR3 region has the DNA TGCAGTGCCGCCGGACTGACCGGGGAGCTGTTTTTT. This translates into CSAAGLTGELFF.

This clonotype was picked up a small number of times. The chain employs TRBV20-1 and TRBJ2-5; possible D gene TRBD2, 6 bases. CDR3 length: 14 residues. Germline V lookup: CDR1 DFQATT, CDR2 SNEGSKA (reference sequence). Trimming removed 1 base from V and 5 bases from J, with 14 bases in between. CDR3 DNA sequence: TGCAGTGCTAGAGTCTATGGTGGGGGGGAGACCCAGTACTTC. It is translated as CSARVYGGGETQYF.

This chain links TRBV20-1 with TRBJ1-4; no clear D gene. The V end was cut by 3 bases, the J end by 4 bases, with 9 bases between. This CDR3 contains 13 residues. CDR1 is DFQATT, CDR2 SNEGSKA, per germline (reference sequence). DNA for the CDR3: TGCAGTGCTAGCGGGTCGGATAATGAAAAACTGTTTTTT. Amino acids: CSASGSDNEKLFF.

The V and J genes are TRBV5-1 and TRBJ1-2; D might be TRBD1 (6 bases). The CDR3 runs to 17 residues. Germline V CDR1 and CDR2: SGHRS, YFSETQ. Trimming took off 2 bases at V and 2 bases at J, with 19 bases between the two ends. In DNA, the CDR3 is TGCGCCAGCAGCTTAAATTCCCGGGACAACTGGAACTATGGCTACACCTTC. It specifies CASSLNSRDNWNYGYTF.

This clonotype was detected a few times. The gene calls are TRBV7-3 and TRBJ2-1; D not resolved. Trimming stripped 4 bases from V and 4 bases from J, with 8 bases between. Germline V gene sequence: CDR1 SGHTA, CDR2 FQGTGA. This CDR3 is 13 amino acids long. The CDR3 region is CASSSQSYNEQFF. In DNA form, the CDR3 reads TGTGCCAGCAGCTCCCAGTCGTACAATGAGCAGTTCTTC.

V and J are TRBV5-6 and TRBJ2-3; D may be TRBD2 (5 bases). V lost 0 bases, J lost 1 base, and 12 bases lay in between. CDR3 length: 16 amino acids. Germline V gene lookup returns CDR1 SGHDT and CDR2 YYEEEE. The DNA for the CDR3 is TGTGCCAGCAGCTTGGCGGGGTATAGAGGCACAGATACGCAGTATTTT. This translates into CASSLAGYRGTDTQYF. Together with reference TRBV5-6 and TRBJ2-3, the CDR3 gives the full variable domain: DAGVTQSPTHLIKTRGQQVTLRCSPKSGHDTVSWYQQALGQGPQFIFQYYEEEERQRGNFPDRFSGHQFPNYSSELNVNALLLGDSALYLCASSLAGYRGTDTQYFGPGTRLTVL.

This clonotype occurred a few times. This sequence joins TRBV9 and TRBJ2-7; tentative D call: TRBD1 (5 bases). Trimming took 0 bases from V and 6 from J, leaving 10 bases between them. The germline V gene has CDR1 SGDLS and CDR2 YYNGEE. The CDR3 loop spans 13 amino acids. The CDR3 reads CASSVDTGSEQYF. The CDR3, as DNA: TGTGCCAGCAGCGTAGATACAGGCTCCGAGCAGTACTTC.